One and the same sample provided the 30 T cell receptor beta chains below, sequenced in a study of T-cell reconstitution after alpha-beta-depleted transplantation in children. Using unique molecular identifiers, the investigators prepared the TCRbeta library. TCRdb redid the calling of the PCR reads with MiXCR, one entry per CDR3 protein. The data contain 490,000 or so distinct CDR3 sequences, 10% to 13% of them singletons. The input for sequencing was PBMCs, taken before TCRalphabeta/CD19-depleted stem cell transplant. All receptors come from a child aged 2-15 years with inherited bone marrow failure, due to receive a stem cell transplant.

This clonotype has ten or more counts. The chain combines TRBV4-3 with TRBJ2-1, with D perhaps matching TRBD2 (5 bases). Germline V gene data show CDR1 as LGHNA and CDR2 as YSLEER. This CDR3 contains 14 residues. V was trimmed by 6 bases and J by 6 bases, leaving 15 bases between them. CDR3 nucleotides: TGCGCCAGCAGTCCAAGAGCCGGGATCAATGAGCAGTTCTTC. Amino acid sequence: CASSPRAGINEQFF.

This sequence joins TRBV27 and TRBJ2-7; D unclear. The CDR3 has 13 residues. Germline V gene lookup returns CDR1 MNHEY and CDR2 SMNVEV (reference sequence). Trimming cost V 0 bases and J 4 bases, with 7 bases left between them. The CDR3 loop is CASSLSSHYEQYF. The DNA for the CDR3 is TGTGCCAGCAGTTTATCGTCTCATTACGAGCAGTACTTC.

This clonotype was detected a few times. For the CDR3, the DNA is TGTGCCAGCAGTCTAGGGGACAGTCTTATTTTGGACACTGAAGCTTTCTTT. Residues: CASSLGDSLILDTEAFF. The chain joins TRBV12-3 or TRBV12-4 to TRBJ1-1; TRBD1 matches at 7 bases. The CDR3 covers 17 residues. Unmatched junction bases numbered 15, after V lost 5 bases and J lost 3 bases.

This clonotype was observed a handful of times. The chain is built from TRBV20-1 and TRBJ2-1; 9 nucleotides line up with TRBD1. Germline loops: CDR1 DFQATT, CDR2 SNEGSKA (reference sequence). The J segment lost 9 bases and the V segment lost 3 bases, leaving 12 bases of the junction unmatched. The CDR3 spans 15 residues. CDR3 sequence: CSARGDRGYGGEQFF. CDR3 bases: TGCAGTGCTAGGGGTGACAGGGGGTACGGGGGTGAGCAGTTCTTC.

Many counts were recorded for this clonotype. The chain links TRBV11-2 to TRBJ1-1; D is uncertain. CDR1 is SGHAT and CDR2 is FQNNGV in the germline V gene. The CDR3 sequence is 14 residues long. V was trimmed by 3 bases and J by 1 base, leaving 9 bases between them. DNA for the CDR3: TGTGCCAGCAGCTTGTCCGGACGGAACACTGAAGCTTTCTTT. Translating gives CASSLSGRNTEAFF. Full variable domain (missing parts from reference TRBV11-2 and TRBJ1-1): EAGVAQSPRYKIIEKRQSVAFWCNPISGHATLYWYQQILGQGPKLLIQFQNNGVVDDSQLPKDRFSAERLKGVDSTLKIQPAKLEDSAVYLCASSLSGRNTEAFFGQGTRLTVV.

A word on this clonotype: Just one base apart from a much larger clone, this may be a read error. The chain joins TRBV4-2 to TRBJ2-5; D possibly corresponds to TRBD2 (6 bases). Trimming removed 0 bases from V and 4 bases from J, with 9 bases in between. The germline gives CDR1 LGHNA, CDR2 YNFKEQ. The CDR3 runs to 14 residues. The CDR3 bases are TGTGCCAGCAGCCAAGAAGGAGCGGGAGAGACCCAGTACTTC. This gives the protein CASSQEGAGETQYF.

The chain couples TRBV20-1 to TRBJ2-2, with TRBD2 matching 12 bases. The junction had 3 bases not matched to a gene; V was cut back by 6 bases and J by 1 base. Germline loops: CDR1 DFQATT, CDR2 SNEGSKA (reference sequence). The CDR3 contains 15 residues. The CDR3 region has the DNA TGCAGTGCAAGACTAGCGGGAGTGAACACCGGGGAGCTGTTTTTT. Protein sequence: CSARLAGVNTGELFF.

This clonotype appeared many times. The chain combines TRBV7-8 with TRBJ2-3; D remains ambiguous. Trimming stripped 2 bases from V and 4 bases from J, with 10 bases between. CDR1 and CDR2 from the germline V gene are SGHVS and FQNEAQ. The CDR3 totals 14 residues. The CDR3 region is CASSLLVIPDTQYF. CDR3 DNA sequence: TGTGCCAGCAGCTTATTGGTAATCCCAGATACGCAGTATTTT.

This clonotype was recorded many times. The genes are TRBV20-1 and TRBJ2-5; possibly TRBD1 for D (5 bases). The V gene's germline CDR1 is DFQATT and CDR2 SNEGSKA (reference sequence). There are 13 residues in the CDR3. With 3 bases removed from V and 2 bases from J, the gap between germline ends came to 10 bases. The CDR3 loop reads CSASRQGQETQYF. DNA for the CDR3: TGCAGTGCTAGTCGCCAGGGTCAAGAGACCCAGTACTTC.

This clonotype has a handful of counts. The chain employs TRBV18 and TRBJ2-4; 7 bases line up with TRBD1. This CDR3 region has 14 residues. Germline CDR1 KGHSH, CDR2 LQKENI. Germline trimming cut 4 bases from V and 2 bases from J; bases unmatched to any gene: 2. The CDR3 sequence: CASSRGQPKNIQYF. CDR3 DNA: TGTGCCAGCTCACGGGGACAGCCCAAAAACATTCAGTACTTC.

This clonotype was counted at least ten times. The J gene is TRBJ2-1, the V gene TRBV12-3 or TRBV12-4; D ambiguous. V lost 1 base and J lost 10, with 8 bases in between. The CDR3 spans 12 residues. In DNA form, the CDR3 reads TGTGCCAGCAGTTTAGTAGTAGGGGAGCAGTTCTTC. It codes for CASSLVVGEQFF.

This clonotype was counted at least ten times. The CDR3 region has the DNA TGTGCCAGCAGCTTGGAGTGGGGGCTATCCTACAATGAGCAGTTCTTC. Residues: CASSLEWGLSYNEQFF. The rearrangement uses TRBV5-5 and TRBJ2-1; D is possibly TRBD1 (6 bases). V dropped 0 bases and J dropped 1 base, with 11 bases sitting between them. Germline lookup yields CDR1 SGHKS and CDR2 YYEKEE (reference sequence). The CDR3 loop spans 16 amino acids.

This clonotype was seen ten or more times. The chain couples TRBV20-1 to TRBJ2-1; 8 bases match TRBD2. The CDR3 consists of 15 residues. Germline V gene sequence: CDR1 DFQATT, CDR2 SNEGSKA (reference sequence). V was clipped by 0 bases and J by 4 bases; unmatched bases: 5. The CDR3 is CSARDPQREYNEQFF. CDR3 DNA sequence: TGCAGTGCTAGAGATCCCCAGCGGGAGTACAATGAGCAGTTCTTC.

This clonotype was seen repeatedly, ten times or more. J is TRBJ2-5 and V is TRBV29-1; 7 bases agree with TRBD2. V shed 7 bases and J 5 bases; nucleotides not matched to a gene: 10. The CDR3 has 13 amino acids. Germline loops: CDR1 SQVTM, CDR2 ANQGSEA. The CDR3 is CSGNLGGTETQYF. The CDR3 coding sequence is TGCAGCGGAAACCTGGGGGGGACCGAGACCCAGTACTTC.

This clonotype was counted at least ten times. J is TRBJ2-7 and V is TRBV18; 8 positions agree with TRBD1. Trimming cost V 0 bases and J 4 bases; bases outside gene matches: 5. From germline, CDR1 is KGHSH and CDR2 LQKENI. The CDR3 is 15 amino acids. CDR3 in amino acids: CASSPPWTGRYEQYF. The CDR3 nucleotides are TGTGCCAGCTCACCACCCTGGACAGGGAGGTACGAGCAGTACTTC.

This clonotype was recorded at least ten times. The chain is built from TRBV19 and TRBJ2-7, with a weak D call TRBD2 (5 bases). The ends were cut back, 10 bases at V and 7 bases at J, with 14 bases in the middle. The V gene's germline CDR1 is LNHDA and CDR2 SQIVND (reference sequence). This CDR3 has 11 residues. DNA for the CDR3: TGTGCCACCAGTTCGGGGAGTGAGCAGTACTTC. This codes for CATSSGSEQYF.

This clonotype came up many times. The chain has TRBV4-1 and TRBJ2-7; D not resolved. The CDR3 has 16 residues. Trimming removed 0 bases at V and 0 bases at J, with 12 bases between. The germline V gene has CDR1 MGHRA and CDR2 YSYEKL. Here the CDR3 reads CASSQDPFGSSYEQYF. The DNA for the CDR3 is TGCGCCAGCAGCCAAGATCCATTTGGCAGCTCCTACGAGCAGTACTTC.

This clonotype has at least ten counts. The chain couples TRBV29-1 to TRBJ1-1, with D uncertain. Trimming took 7 bases from V and 3 from J, leaving 15 bases between them. The germline gives CDR1 SQVTM, CDR2 ANQGSEA. The CDR3 loop spans 13 amino acids. The CDR3 here is CSADRRRDTEAFF. The CDR3 region has the DNA TGCAGCGCCGACCGCCGGCGGGACACTGAAGCTTTCTTT.

This clonotype was observed many times. V is TRBV27 and J is TRBJ2-1, with D possibly matching TRBD1 (5 bases). CDR1 and CDR2 from the germline V gene are MNHEY and SMNVEV (reference sequence). CDR3 length: 15 amino acids. V gave up 2 bases and J gave up 0 bases, with 8 bases separating them. The CDR3: CASSLGALSYNEQFF. The DNA for the CDR3 is TGTGCCAGCAGTTTAGGGGCCCTCTCCTACAATGAGCAGTTCTTC.

The rearrangement links TRBV27 to TRBJ1-1, with TRBD1 matching over 8 bases. Trimming cost V 5 bases and J 4 bases; bases outside gene matches: 6. The V gene's germline CDR1 is MNHEY and CDR2 SMNVEV (reference sequence). CDR3 length: 14 residues. DNA of the CDR3: TGTGCCAGCAGTCCACAGGGGGTAGGCACTGAAGCTTTCTTT. Its translation: CASSPQGVGTEAFF.

The sample holds many counts of this clonotype. V gene TRBV5-6 combines with J gene TRBJ1-2; 9 nucleotides line up with TRBD1. Germline values: CDR1 SGHDT, CDR2 YYEEEE. The CDR3 has 16 amino acids. V lost 0 bases, J lost 3 bases, and 6 bases stayed unmatched. Here the CDR3 reads CASSLVDGTGHYGYTF. The CDR3 bases are TGTGCCAGCAGCTTGGTAGACGGGACAGGGCACTATGGCTACACCTTC.

This clonotype was detected only a few times. The chain joins TRBV2 to TRBJ2-7; TRBD2 might be the D (5 bases). V was cut by 6 bases and J by 3 bases, with 21 bases left in between. The CDR3 runs 16 residues. The V gene's germline CDR1 is SNHLY and CDR2 FYNNEI. The CDR3 region has the DNA TGTGCCAGCAGAGTACGGTCAGGCCAACGGGGCTACGAGCAGTACTTC. Its translation is CASRVRSGQRGYEQYF.

This clonotype occurred many times. This chain connects TRBV27 to TRBJ2-7; 11 positions agree with TRBD2. CDR1 and CDR2 (germline): MNHEY, SMNVEV (reference sequence). CDR3 length: 14 amino acids. The V segment lost 6 bases and the J segment 7 bases; nucleotides outside the gene matches: 8. In nucleotides, the CDR3 is TGTGCCAGCAGGAGGGGACTAGCGGTGTTAGAGCAGTACTTC. Translating it yields CASRRGLAVLEQYF.

This clonotype was seen ten or more times. J is TRBJ2-2 and V is TRBV11-2, with D possibly matching TRBD2 (6 bases). Trimming stripped 0 bases from V and 6 bases from J, with 8 bases between. Germline V gene sequence: CDR1 SGHAT, CDR2 FQNNGV. The CDR3 is made up of 14 amino acids. The CDR3 here is CASSLDRDSGELFF. The CDR3, as DNA: TGTGCCAGCAGCTTAGACAGGGACTCCGGGGAGCTGTTTTTT.

A few counts support this clonotype. This chain joins TRBV6-5 and TRBJ2-3; perhaps TRBD2 as D (6 bases). V was trimmed by 3 bases and J by 3 bases, leaving 10 bases between them. Germline-derived CDR1 and CDR2 are MNHEY and SVGAGI. The CDR3 runs 14 residues. The CDR3 DNA reads TGTGCCAGCAGTTATACCCTAGCGACAGATACGCAGTATTTT. Translation gives CASSYTLATDTQYF.

This clonotype occurred many times. The chain links TRBV10-2 to TRBJ2-2; the D gene could be TRBD1 or TRBD2 (5 bases each). V was clipped by 6 bases and J by 0 bases, with 11 bases between them. CDR1 and CDR2 (germline): WSHSY, SAAADI. The CDR3 loop spans 15 amino acids. The CDR3 DNA is TGCGCCAGCAGAGGCACGGGGCCGAACACCGGGGAGCTGTTTTTT. This codes for CASRGTGPNTGELFF.

This clonotype occurred a few times. V is TRBV5-1 and J is TRBJ2-7, with a weak D call TRBD2 (5 bases). From germline, CDR1 is SGHRS and CDR2 YFSETQ. The CDR3 is 13 amino acids. Deletions cut 2 bases from V and 3 bases from J, with 9 bases between. The CDR3 sequence is CASSFESGYEQYF. CDR3 DNA: TGCGCCAGCAGCTTCGAAAGCGGCTACGAGCAGTACTTC. The whole variable domain, filled in from reference TRBV5-1 and TRBJ2-7, reads KAGVTQTPRYLIKTRGQQVTLSCSPISGHRSVSWYQQTPGQGLQFLFEYFSETQRNKGNFPGRFSGRQFSNSRSEMNVSTLELGDSALYLCASSFESGYEQYFGPGTRLTVT.

There are many counts of this clonotype. This rearrangement joins TRBV20-1 to TRBJ2-5; possible D gene TRBD1, 7 bases. The germline CDR1 and CDR2 sequences are DFQATT and SNEGSKA (reference sequence). CDR3 length equals 13 residues. Trimming took off 3 bases at V and 4 bases at J, with 12 bases between the two ends. The CDR3 DNA reads as TGCAGTGCTAGGAGCCAGGGGGGAGAGACCCAGTACTTC. This codes for CSARSQGGETQYF.

A word on this clonotype: At one boundary the junction diverges from the germline segment, which might be a read error. The V call is TRBV7-9, the J call TRBJ2-3; TRBD2 matches 10 bases. Germline V gene lookup returns CDR1 SEHNR and CDR2 FQNEAQ (reference sequence). The CDR3 has 15 residues. The chain's CDR3 is CASSPGLAATDTHYF. The CDR3 bases are TGTGCCAGCAGCCCTGGACTAGCGGCCACAGATACGCATTATTTT.

The chain uses TRBV27 and TRBJ1-6; D unresolved. V lost 2 bases and J 5 bases, leaving 4 bases between the germline ends. This CDR3 region has 13 residues. CDR1 and CDR2 (germline): MNHEY, SMNVEV (reference sequence). The CDR3 here is CASSLQDNSPLHF. In DNA, the CDR3 is TGTGCCAGCAGTTTACAGGATAATTCACCCCTCCACTTT.